The T cell receptor (beta chain) under discussion was sequenced for a study of T cells after yellow fever vaccination. The study, taken as a whole, reports: The study re-detected most primary-vaccination clones after the booster (approximately 96% CD4, roughly 85% CD8).

A note on this clonotype: The antigen remains undetermined.

The V end was cut by 9 bases, the J end by 7 bases, with 10 bases between. CDR1 is MNHEY, CDR2 SVGAGI, per germline. This CDR3 has 11 amino acids. TCRdb itself ran the 5' RACE reads through MiXCR, one entry per CDR3 protein. The table includes nearly 550,000 distinct CDR3 sequences, about 19% detected once. This material consisted of PBMCs, taken 15 days after the yellow fever booster vaccination. This receptor was identified in a man aged 30-40 years who received the YFV17D yellow fever vaccine. The chain recombines TRBV6-5 with TRBJ1-5, with a tentative D call TRBD1 (5 bases). In DNA, the CDR3 is TGTGCCAGTGGATGGGGGCAGCCCCAGCATTTT. Translated, it gives CASGWGQPQHF.